The rows below give T cell receptor beta chains drawn from one sample of a study of blood T cell repertoires in COVID-19. The assay was immunoSEQ multiplex PCR, and TCRdb's table has in-frame clones only and misses some. The sample gives 200,000 to 250,000 clones, roughly nine tenths of which show up once; over 6% is in the top ten. The specimen sequenced was PBMCs or T cells enriched from blood (not recorded which). The origin of the receptors is a woman aged 25 to 39 with acute COVID-19. Each CDR3 is given with its conserved first and last residue. The D gene is left open where the match is weak. For some rows the clone size is stated as once, few or many, or as a class when expanded; others skip it.

d_call: TRBD1
v_call: TRBV6-2/TRBV6-3
j_call: TRBJ1-5
clone_size: NA
cdr3_length: 15
cdr3_aa: CASSYDSQGGQPQHF
cdr3_nt: TGTGCCAGCAGTTACGATAGCCAGGGGGGCCAGCCCCAGCATTTT

d_call: NA
v_call: TRBV5-1
j_call: TRBJ2-1
clone_size: NA
cdr3_length: 15
cdr3_aa: CASSLGTTGSDEQFF
cdr3_nt: TGCGCCAGCAGCTTGGGAACAACAGGGTCCGATGAGCAGTTCTTC

d_call: NA
v_call: TRBV5-6
j_call: TRBJ1-2
clone_size: NA
cdr3_length: 14
cdr3_aa: CASSQTDVNYGYTF
cdr3_nt: TGTGCCAGCAGCCAGACAGATGTTAACTATGGCTACACCTTC

d_call: TRBD1
v_call: TRBV4-1
j_call: TRBJ1-1
clone_size: NA
cdr3_length: 15
cdr3_aa: CASSQTGGFNTEAFF
cdr3_nt: TGCGCCAGCAGCCAGACAGGGGGCTTTAACACTGAAGCTTTCTTT

d_call: NA
v_call: TRBV5-1
j_call: TRBJ1-6
clone_size: once
cdr3_length: 17
cdr3_aa: CASSLGQASSYNSPLHF
cdr3_nt: TGCGCCAGCAGCTTGGGACAGGCCAGCTCCTATAATTCACCCCTCCACTTT

d_call: TRBD1
v_call: TRBV5-1
j_call: TRBJ2-1
clone_size: NA
cdr3_length: 16
cdr3_aa: CASIPRPGTGSDEQFF
cdr3_nt: TGCGCCAGCATCCCCCGTCCCGGGACAGGGTCCGATGAGCAGTTCTTC

d_call: NA
v_call: TRBV5-4
j_call: TRBJ1-1
clone_size: NA
cdr3_length: 14
cdr3_aa: CASSLQGPFVEAFF
cdr3_nt: TGTGCCAGCAGCCTACAGGGACCCTTCGTTGAAGCTTTCTTT

d_call: TRBD2
v_call: TRBV7-9
j_call: TRBJ2-1
clone_size: NA
cdr3_length: 15
cdr3_aa: CASSLGLASYNEQFF
cdr3_nt: TGTGCCAGCAGCTTAGGACTAGCGTCCTACAATGAGCAGTTCTTC

d_call: TRBD1
v_call: TRBV19
j_call: TRBJ2-3
clone_size: NA
cdr3_length: 15
cdr3_aa: CASSIGGQGPDTQYF
cdr3_nt: TGTGCCAGTAGTATAGGGGGACAGGGGCCAGATACGCAGTATTTT

d_call: NA
v_call: TRBV27
j_call: TRBJ2-5
clone_size: NA
cdr3_length: 12
cdr3_aa: CASRRGEETQYF
cdr3_nt: TGTGCCAGCAGAAGGGGCGAGGAGACCCAGTACTTC

d_call: NA
v_call: TRBV9
j_call: TRBJ1-5
clone_size: NA
cdr3_length: 17
cdr3_aa: CASSVGGGAGGNQPQHF
cdr3_nt: TGTGCCAGCAGCGTAGGGGGGGGAGCCGGTGGCAATCAGCCCCAGCATTTT

d_call: TRBD1
v_call: TRBV25-1
j_call: TRBJ2-7
clone_size: NA
cdr3_length: 13
cdr3_aa: CASSGDRVPEQYF
cdr3_nt: TGTGCCAGCAGTGGGGACAGGGTCCCCGAGCAGTACTTC

d_call: NA
v_call: TRBV14
j_call: TRBJ2-3
clone_size: NA
cdr3_length: 13
cdr3_aa: CASSASPGDTQYF
cdr3_nt: TGTGCCAGCAGCGCCAGCCCGGGGGATACGCAGTATTTT

d_call: TRBD1
v_call: TRBV2
j_call: TRBJ1-6
clone_size: NA
cdr3_length: 13
cdr3_aa: CASTDRANSPLHF
cdr3_nt: TGTGCCAGCACGGACAGGGCTAATTCACCCCTCCACTTT

d_call: TRBD1
v_call: TRBV5-1
j_call: TRBJ2-2
clone_size: NA
cdr3_length: 17
cdr3_aa: CASSQEGTGGSAGELFF
cdr3_nt: TGCGCCAGCAGCCAAGAAGGGACAGGGGGCTCCGCCGGGGAGCTGTTTTTT

d_call: TRBD1
v_call: TRBV28
j_call: TRBJ2-7
clone_size: NA
cdr3_length: 14
cdr3_aa: CATLSGQGSYEQYF
cdr3_nt: TGTGCCACCCTATCGGGACAGGGGTCCTACGAGCAGTACTTC

d_call: NA
v_call: TRBV13
j_call: TRBJ2-1
clone_size: NA
cdr3_length: 16
cdr3_aa: CASSLPGTGPGNEQFF
cdr3_nt: TGTGCCAGCAGCCTCCCCGGGACTGGGCCGGGTAATGAGCAGTTCTTC

d_call: NA
v_call: TRBV6-6
j_call: TRBJ1-1
clone_size: NA
cdr3_length: 15
cdr3_aa: CASGGGERYNTEAFF
cdr3_nt: TGTGCCAGCGGAGGGGGGGAAAGATATAACACTGAAGCTTTCTTT

d_call: TRBD1
v_call: TRBV5-6
j_call: TRBJ1-4
clone_size: NA
cdr3_length: 13
cdr3_aa: CASSKDRAEKLFF
cdr3_nt: TGTGCCAGCAGCAAGGACAGGGCCGAAAAACTGTTTTTT

d_call: NA
v_call: TRBV10-3
j_call: TRBJ1-4
clone_size: NA
cdr3_length: 13
cdr3_aa: CAIRGRTNEKLFF
cdr3_nt: TGTGCCATCAGGGGGCGTACTAATGAAAAACTGTTTTTT

d_call: TRBD2
v_call: TRBV25-1
j_call: TRBJ2-2
clone_size: NA
cdr3_length: 15
cdr3_aa: CASTGLAGGPGELFF
cdr3_nt: TGTGCCAGCACCGGACTAGCGGGAGGGCCCGGGGAGCTGTTTTTT

d_call: TRBD1
v_call: TRBV7-8
j_call: TRBJ1-2
clone_size: NA
cdr3_length: 17
cdr3_aa: CASSGTRDRGRGYGYTF
cdr3_nt: TGTGCCAGCAGCGGTACGCGGGACAGGGGGCGAGGCTATGGCTACACCTTC

d_call: NA
v_call: TRBV7-9
j_call: TRBJ1-5
clone_size: NA
cdr3_length: 15
cdr3_aa: CASSLGGGSNQPQHF
cdr3_nt: TGTGCCAGCAGCTTAGGGGGCGGTAGCAATCAGCCCCAGCATTTT

d_call: TRBD2
v_call: TRBV5-4
j_call: TRBJ2-7
clone_size: NA
cdr3_length: 15
cdr3_aa: CASSDQRELTYEQYF
cdr3_nt: TGTGCCAGCAGCGACCAGCGGGAGTTGACCTACGAGCAGTACTTC

d_call: TRBD2
v_call: TRBV11-2
j_call: TRBJ2-3
clone_size: NA
cdr3_length: 15
cdr3_aa: CASSLELAGGDTQYF
cdr3_nt: TGTGCCAGCAGCTTAGAGCTAGCGGGAGGAGATACGCAGTATTTT

d_call: TRBD1
v_call: TRBV28
j_call: TRBJ2-5
clone_size: once
cdr3_length: 15
cdr3_aa: CASSTPGTGAKTQYF
cdr3_nt: TGTGCCAGCAGTACCCCCGGGACAGGGGCGAAGACCCAGTACTTC

d_call: TRBD2
v_call: TRBV19
j_call: TRBJ2-5
clone_size: NA
cdr3_length: 13
cdr3_aa: CASSMGGVETQYF
cdr3_nt: TGTGCCAGTAGTATGGGAGGGGTTGAGACCCAGTACTTC

d_call: TRBD2
v_call: TRBV5-8
j_call: TRBJ2-1
clone_size: NA
cdr3_length: 14
cdr3_aa: CASDLAGYHNEQFF
cdr3_nt: TGTGCCAGCGATCTAGCGGGGTACCACAATGAGCAGTTCTTC

d_call: TRBD1
v_call: TRBV28
j_call: TRBJ1-2
clone_size: few
cdr3_length: 18
cdr3_aa: CASSRPRDRGTGGYGYTF
cdr3_nt: TGTGCCAGCAGCAGACCCCGGGACAGGGGAACGGGTGGCTATGGCTACACCTTC

d_call: TRBD2
v_call: TRBV10-3
j_call: TRBJ2-4
clone_size: NA
cdr3_length: 18
cdr3_aa: CAISESVRAGGLKNIQYF
cdr3_nt: TGTGCCATCAGTGAGTCAGTCCGAGCGGGAGGACTCAAAAACATTCAGTACTTC

d_call: NA
v_call: TRBV3-1/TRBV3-2
j_call: TRBJ1-5
clone_size: NA
cdr3_length: 14
cdr3_aa: CASSPSRGLTTQHF
cdr3_nt: TGTGCCAGCAGCCCATCCCGTGGGTTAACTACCCAGCATTTT

d_call: TRBD1
v_call: TRBV9
j_call: TRBJ1-1
clone_size: NA
cdr3_length: 16
cdr3_aa: CASSVVGTGMNTEAFF
cdr3_nt: TGTGCCAGCAGCGTAGTAGGGACAGGGATGAACACTGAAGCTTTCTTT

d_call: NA
v_call: TRBV7-6
j_call: TRBJ2-4
clone_size: NA
cdr3_length: 14
cdr3_aa: CASSLAEGIDIQYF
cdr3_nt: TGTGCCAGCAGCTTAGCCGAGGGTATTGACATTCAGTACTTC

d_call: NA
v_call: TRBV28
j_call: TRBJ2-5
clone_size: NA
cdr3_length: 17
cdr3_aa: CASSFLQALGRQETQYF
cdr3_nt: TGTGCCAGCAGTTTCCTCCAAGCGCTAGGAAGGCAAGAGACCCAGTACTTC

d_call: NA
v_call: TRBV6-2/TRBV6-3
j_call: TRBJ2-7
clone_size: NA
cdr3_length: 15
cdr3_aa: CASSPSGGSPYEQYF
cdr3_nt: TGTGCCAGCAGTCCCAGTGGGGGGTCACCCTACGAGCAGTACTTC

d_call: NA
v_call: TRBV3-1/TRBV3-2
j_call: TRBJ2-3
clone_size: NA
cdr3_length: 17
cdr3_aa: CASSQDQSLRGTDTQYF
cdr3_nt: TGTGCCAGCAGCCAAGATCAGTCTCTCCGTGGCACAGATACGCAGTATTTT

d_call: TRBD2
v_call: TRBV5-1
j_call: TRBJ2-3
clone_size: NA
cdr3_length: 15
cdr3_aa: CASSLSGGPPDTQYF
cdr3_nt: TGCGCCAGCAGCCTTTCGGGGGGGCCCCCAGATACGCAGTATTTT

d_call: NA
v_call: TRBV4-1
j_call: TRBJ1-2
clone_size: once
cdr3_length: 17
cdr3_aa: CASSQDRVRLKYYGYTF
cdr3_nt: TGCGCCAGCAGCCAAGACCGAGTCAGGTTGAAATACTATGGCTACACCTTC

d_call: TRBD2
v_call: TRBV7-9
j_call: TRBJ2-7
clone_size: NA
cdr3_length: 14
cdr3_aa: CASSISGSSYEQYF
cdr3_nt: TGTGCCAGCAGCATTAGCGGGAGTAGCTACGAGCAGTACTTC

d_call: TRBD1
v_call: TRBV6-6
j_call: TRBJ2-7
clone_size: NA
cdr3_length: 15
cdr3_aa: CASSTGTGDLYEQYF
cdr3_nt: TGTGCCAGCAGTACCGGGACAGGGGATTTGTACGAGCAGTACTTC

d_call: TRBD2
v_call: TRBV28
j_call: TRBJ2-1
clone_size: once
cdr3_length: 11
cdr3_aa: CASSLGGKQFF
cdr3_nt: TGTGCCAGCAGTTTGGGGGGGAAGCAGTTCTTC

d_call: NA
v_call: TRBV24-1
j_call: TRBJ2-2
clone_size: once
cdr3_length: 12
cdr3_aa: CATRGPGGELFF
cdr3_nt: TGTGCCACCAGGGGGCCGGGCGGGGAGCTGTTTTTT

d_call: NA
v_call: TRBV7-8
j_call: TRBJ2-2
clone_size: NA
cdr3_length: 16
cdr3_aa: CASSLVQGLATGELFF
cdr3_nt: TGTGCCAGCAGCTTAGTCCAGGGCCTTGCCACCGGGGAGCTGTTTTTT

d_call: NA
v_call: TRBV4-3
j_call: TRBJ1-2
clone_size: NA
cdr3_length: 14
cdr3_aa: CASSQQQLTYGYTF
cdr3_nt: TGCGCCAGCAGCCAACAACAGCTTACCTATGGCTACACCTTC

d_call: TRBD2
v_call: TRBV6-1
j_call: TRBJ2-3
clone_size: NA
cdr3_length: 17
cdr3_aa: CASSEPRLAGVADTQYF
cdr3_nt: TGTGCCAGCAGTGAACCACGGCTAGCGGGAGTCGCAGATACGCAGTATTTT

d_call: TRBD2
v_call: TRBV27
j_call: TRBJ2-1
clone_size: NA
cdr3_length: 15
cdr3_aa: CASSRSGLPYNEQFF
cdr3_nt: TGTGCCAGCAGCCGTAGCGGGCTGCCCTACAATGAGCAGTTCTTC

d_call: TRBD2
v_call: TRBV3-1/TRBV3-2
j_call: TRBJ2-7
clone_size: NA
cdr3_length: 16
cdr3_aa: CASSQYHTGGLYEQYF
cdr3_nt: TGTGCCAGCAGCCAATATCACACGGGGGGGCTTTACGAGCAGTACTTC

d_call: TRBD1
v_call: TRBV7-9
j_call: TRBJ2-7
clone_size: NA
cdr3_length: 14
cdr3_aa: CASRSGGAVNEQYF
cdr3_nt: TGTGCCAGCAGATCAGGGGGCGCGGTCAACGAGCAGTACTTC

d_call: TRBD2
v_call: TRBV7-6
j_call: TRBJ2-5
clone_size: NA
cdr3_length: 15
cdr3_aa: CASSPDRGVQETQYF
cdr3_nt: TGTGCCAGCAGTCCCGACCGGGGGGTCCAAGAGACCCAGTACTTC

d_call: NA
v_call: TRBV28
j_call: TRBJ2-1
clone_size: few
cdr3_length: 14
cdr3_aa: CASIASPQYNEQFF
cdr3_nt: TGTGCCAGCATAGCCTCCCCCCAATACAATGAGCAGTTCTTC

d_call: TRBD2
v_call: TRBV27
j_call: TRBJ2-7
clone_size: NA
cdr3_length: 14
cdr3_aa: CASSSTSGIYEQYF
cdr3_nt: TGTGCCAGCAGTTCGACTAGCGGGATTTATGAGCAGTACTTC

d_call: TRBD1
v_call: TRBV7-2
j_call: TRBJ2-1
clone_size: NA
cdr3_length: 17
cdr3_aa: CASSLEYGQGNSNEQFF
cdr3_nt: TGTGCCAGCAGCTTAGAGTATGGACAGGGGAATTCCAATGAGCAGTTCTTC

d_call: TRBD2
v_call: TRBV7-6
j_call: TRBJ2-5
clone_size: NA
cdr3_length: 15
cdr3_aa: CASSRSGGARETQYF
cdr3_nt: TGTGCCAGCAGCCGGAGCGGGGGGGCCCGCGAGACCCAGTACTTC

d_call: TRBD1
v_call: TRBV7-3
j_call: TRBJ1-2
clone_size: NA
cdr3_length: 16
cdr3_aa: CASSLDSAGGLDGYTF
cdr3_nt: TGTGCCAGCAGCTTAGATTCGGCAGGGGGCTTGGATGGCTACACCTTC

d_call: TRBD2
v_call: TRBV27
j_call: TRBJ2-2
clone_size: once
cdr3_length: 14
cdr3_aa: CASRREGNTGELFF
cdr3_nt: TGTGCCAGCAGAAGGGAGGGGAACACCGGGGAGCTGTTTTTT

d_call: NA
v_call: TRBV27
j_call: TRBJ2-5
clone_size: NA
cdr3_length: 15
cdr3_aa: CASSLGALNLASLYF
cdr3_nt: TGTGCCAGCAGTTTAGGGGCATTAAACCTAGCGAGCTTATACTTC

d_call: NA
v_call: TRBV2
j_call: TRBJ2-2
clone_size: NA
cdr3_length: 17
cdr3_aa: CASSDLPGDTFTGELFF
cdr3_nt: TGTGCCAGCAGTGACTTACCGGGGGATACCTTTACCGGGGAGCTGTTTTTT

d_call: NA
v_call: TRBV6-5
j_call: TRBJ2-5
clone_size: NA
cdr3_length: 16
cdr3_aa: CASSFPPGGKGETQYF
cdr3_nt: TGTGCCAGCAGTTTCCCTCCCGGCGGGAAGGGGGAGACCCAGTACTTC

d_call: NA
v_call: TRBV6-5
j_call: TRBJ2-7
clone_size: NA
cdr3_length: 12
cdr3_aa: CASSYGQYEQYF
cdr3_nt: TGTGCCAGCAGTTATGGACAGTACGAGCAGTACTTC